The rows below give T cell receptor beta chains drawn from one sample of a study of pediatric ulcerative colitis. Produced via immunoSEQ multiplex PCR; TCRdb's table is partial and in-frame only. The sample has roughly 60,000 clones, 87% seen once. Sequenced sample: blood. These receptors all stem from a boy younger than 18 who was a control in a study of pediatric ulcerative colitis. CDR3s include the opening cysteine and the closing phenylalanine or tryptophan. The order of the fields is D gene, V gene, J gene, clone size, CDR3 DNA, CDR3 protein. The D gene is left open where the match is weak. Only some rows state a clone size, as once, few, many or a class for expanded clones.

D: -; V: TRBV7-3; J: TRBJ2-3; size: -; DNA: TGTGCCAGCAGCCTACAGGGTTGGGGTATCTTAGATACGCAGTATTTT; CDR3: CASSLQGWGILDTQYF
D: -; V: TRBV6-6; J: TRBJ2-5; size: -; DNA: TGTGCCAGCTCCCTCAGGGGACCAGAGACCCAGTACTTC; CDR3: CASSLRGPETQYF
D: TRBD2; V: TRBV28; J: TRBJ2-1; size: -; DNA: TGTGCCAGCGCTCCGGGACTAGCGATCTACAATGAGCAGTTCTTC; CDR3: CASAPGLAIYNEQFF
D: TRBD1; V: TRBV15; J: TRBJ2-6; size: -; DNA: TGTGCCACCAGCAGAGATACCCTCCTTGACAGGGAAAGCTCTGGGGCCAACGTCCTGACTTTC; CDR3: CATSRDTLLDRESSGANVLTF
D: TRBD1; V: TRBV19; J: TRBJ2-2; size: few; DNA: TGTGCCAGTAGCTTTGGGACAGCCACCGGGGAGCTGTTTTTT; CDR3: CASSFGTATGELFF
D: TRBD2; V: TRBV2; J: TRBJ2-2; size: -; DNA: TGTGCCAGCAGTGATTCTAGCGGGAGTAAAGCCGGGGAGCTGTTTTTT; CDR3: CASSDSSGSKAGELFF
D: -; V: TRBV4-3; J: TRBJ2-6; size: -; DNA: TGCGCCAGCAGCGACAGCTTCTCTGGGGCCAACGTCCTGACTTTC; CDR3: CASSDSFSGANVLTF
D: -; V: TRBV21-1; J: TRBJ2-3; size: -; DNA: TGTGCCAGCAGCAACCCCAGCCCTAGCGGGATCTTTAACACAGATACGCAGTATTTT; CDR3: CASSNPSPSGIFNTDTQYF
D: TRBD1; V: TRBV28; J: TRBJ1-1; size: -; DNA: TGTGCCAGCAAGACAGGGTCTACTGAAGCTTTCTTT; CDR3: CASKTGSTEAFF
D: -; V: TRBV10-3; J: TRBJ2-7; size: once; DNA: TGTGCCATCAGTGGATCCGGGACGGCAGGCTACTACGAGCAGTACTTC; CDR3: CAISGSGTAGYYEQYF
D: -; V: TRBV18; J: TRBJ2-3; size: -; DNA: TGTGCCAGCTCCCCTGAGGGGGGTGGTGATACGCAGTATTTT; CDR3: CASSPEGGGDTQYF
D: -; V: TRBV4-2; J: TRBJ2-4; size: -; DNA: TGTGCCAGCAGCCTCGGGGAGACAGGACCCGAAAACATTCAGTACTTC; CDR3: CASSLGETGPENIQYF
D: -; V: TRBV6-1; J: TRBJ1-2; size: -; DNA: TGTGCCAGCAGTGAAGGGGGAGAAATCGGTAGAGGCTACACCTTC; CDR3: CASSEGGEIGRGYTF
D: -; V: TRBV7-2; J: TRBJ1-3; size: -; DNA: TGTGCCAGCACCGACCGCACGAACACCATATATTTT; CDR3: CASTDRTNTIYF
D: TRBD1; V: TRBV5-1; J: TRBJ1-1; size: -; DNA: TGCGCCAGCAGCTTGGTACACTACACGGGAGGACCAGGGGGTGCTTTCTTT; CDR3: CASSLVHYTGGPGGAFF
D: -; V: TRBV10-3; J: TRBJ1-2; size: few; DNA: TGTGCCATCAGTGAGAGGGGCGAGTATGGCTACACCTTC; CDR3: CAISERGEYGYTF
D: TRBD1; V: TRBV6-6; J: TRBJ2-1; size: -; DNA: TGTGCCAGCAGCCAGGGGGACAATGAGCAGTTCTTC; CDR3: CASSQGDNEQFF
D: -; V: TRBV28; J: TRBJ2-7; size: -; DNA: TGTGCCAGCAGTTCGATTTACGAGCAGTACTTC; CDR3: CASSSIYEQYF
D: TRBD2; V: TRBV19; J: TRBJ2-6; size: once; DNA: TGTGCCAGTAGTTTACTCCGGGGGGTCTCTGGGGCCAACGTCCTGACTTTC; CDR3: CASSLLRGVSGANVLTF
D: -; V: TRBV28; J: TRBJ2-7; size: -; DNA: TGTGCCAGCGGAACAGGCGGTTGGGGCTACGAGCAGTACTTC; CDR3: CASGTGGWGYEQYF
D: -; V: TRBV19; J: TRBJ1-2; size: -; DNA: TGTGCCAGTAGTAAGAGGGGCCAAGGCTACACCTTC; CDR3: CASSKRGQGYTF
D: -; V: TRBV11-2; J: TRBJ1-1; size: once; DNA: TGTGCCAGCAGCAGACCCTTTGTTCCGGACACTGAAGCTTTCTTT; CDR3: CASSRPFVPDTEAFF
D: TRBD1; V: TRBV7-3; J: TRBJ2-5; size: -; DNA: TGTGCCAGCAGCTTAGGGACAGGGAGAGAGACCCAGTACTTC; CDR3: CASSLGTGRETQYF
D: TRBD1; V: TRBV4-1; J: TRBJ1-2; size: once; DNA: TGCGCCAGCAGCCCAGGGACAGGGAGATTTTATGGCTACACCTTC; CDR3: CASSPGTGRFYGYTF
D: -; V: TRBV19; J: TRBJ1-1; size: once; DNA: TGTGCCAGTAGTATGAGCGTTCCCACTGAAGCTTTCTTT; CDR3: CASSMSVPTEAFF
D: TRBD1; V: TRBV30; J: TRBJ1-3; size: once; DNA: TGTGCCTGGAGTTTACGACAGGGGGCCCTTCTTTCTGGAAACACCATATATTTT; CDR3: CAWSLRQGALLSGNTIYF
D: TRBD2; V: TRBV19; J: TRBJ2-1; size: -; DNA: TGTGCCACGAGACTAGCGGGGGACAATGAGCAGTTCTTC; CDR3: CATRLAGDNEQFF
D: -; V: TRBV18; J: TRBJ2-7; size: -; DNA: TGTGCCAGCTCCCCTCTTTTATCACTCTCGAGCCCCAGTCGCGAGCAGTACTTC; CDR3: CASSPLLSLSSPSREQYF
D: -; V: TRBV28; J: TRBJ2-7; size: -; DNA: TGTGCCAGCAGTTTAGACGGGAAACCCCCCTACGAGCAGTACTTC; CDR3: CASSLDGKPPYEQYF
D: TRBD1; V: TRBV5-1; J: TRBJ2-1; size: -; DNA: TGCGCCAGCAGCTTTGGACAGGGTGTGTACAATGAGCAGTTCTTC; CDR3: CASSFGQGVYNEQFF
D: -; V: TRBV6-1; J: TRBJ2-5; size: -; DNA: TGTGCCAGCAGTGAAGTGGGGATAGAGACCCAGTACTTC; CDR3: CASSEVGIETQYF
D: -; V: TRBV9; J: TRBJ1-2; size: once; DNA: TGTGCCAGCAGCGCAGAGGTATCGGGGAGGACATTGGGAGGCTACACCTTC; CDR3: CASSAEVSGRTLGGYTF
D: TRBD2; V: TRBV28; J: TRBJ2-3; size: -; DNA: TGTGCCAGCAGTTTAGCGGGAGGGCAGGGAGATACGCAGTATTTT; CDR3: CASSLAGGQGDTQYF
D: TRBD2; V: TRBV9; J: TRBJ2-7; size: -; DNA: TGTGCCAGCAGCGCACGTGGAGCGGGAACTTGGAACGAGCAGTACTTC; CDR3: CASSARGAGTWNEQYF
D: -; V: TRBV7-3; J: TRBJ2-5; size: -; DNA: TGTGCCAGCAGCTTGAGCTGGGCGGAGCGTGGGACCCAGTACTTC; CDR3: CASSLSWAERGTQYF
D: -; V: TRBV28; J: TRBJ1-2; size: -; DNA: TGTGCCAGCAGTTTATGGGGGGATAACGCGCCCGGCTACACCTTC; CDR3: CASSLWGDNAPGYTF
D: -; V: TRBV6-5; J: TRBJ1-6; size: -; DNA: TGTGCCAGCAGTTACTCGAGGAATTCACCCCTCCACTTT; CDR3: CASSYSRNSPLHF
D: TRBD2; V: TRBV2; J: TRBJ2-5; size: -; DNA: TGTGCCAGCAGTGCGGGACTAGCGGGAGTCCGGCAAGAGACCCAGTACTTC; CDR3: CASSAGLAGVRQETQYF
D: -; V: TRBV6-4; J: TRBJ2-6; size: -; DNA: TGTGCCAGCAGTGACAAAAACTCTGGGGCCAACGTCCTGACTTTC; CDR3: CASSDKNSGANVLTF
D: -; V: TRBV27; J: TRBJ2-3; size: -; DNA: TGTGCCATGTTACAGTCAAGCGGAACTAGCACAGATACGCAGTATTTT; CDR3: CAMLQSSGTSTDTQYF
D: TRBD2; V: TRBV14; J: TRBJ2-1; size: -; DNA: TGTGCCAGCAGCATTTTGTCTAGCGGGAGGAATGAGCAGTTCTTC; CDR3: CASSILSSGRNEQFF
D: TRBD1; V: TRBV6-1; J: TRBJ1-2; size: -; DNA: TGTGCCAGCAGTGACCCGGGAGGGGGCCTCGGCTATGGCTACACCTTC; CDR3: CASSDPGGGLGYGYTF
D: TRBD2; V: TRBV15; J: TRBJ2-7; size: -; DNA: TGTGCCACCAGCCCGGGTGGGCGGGAGTGGTCTTACGAGCAGTACTTC; CDR3: CATSPGGREWSYEQYF
D: -; V: TRBV5-1; J: TRBJ2-5; size: -; DNA: TGCGCCAGCAGCTTGGTTTCTCTAGCCCAAGAGACCCAGTACTTC; CDR3: CASSLVSLAQETQYF
D: -; V: TRBV4-1; J: TRBJ1-4; size: -; DNA: TGCGCCAGCAGCCAAGATGCCACTACAGAGATACGTGAAAAACTGTTTTTT; CDR3: CASSQDATTEIREKLFF
D: -; V: TRBV7-2; J: TRBJ2-1; size: -; DNA: TGTGCCAGCAGCTTATCCCGGATTCGAGCATGGAATGAGCAGTTCTTC; CDR3: CASSLSRIRAWNEQFF
D: -; V: TRBV4-1; J: TRBJ1-2; size: -; DNA: TGCGCCAGCAGCCGGGGCAGTACTAACTATGGCTACACCTTC; CDR3: CASSRGSTNYGYTF
D: -; V: TRBV28; J: TRBJ1-1; size: -; DNA: TGTGCCAGCAGTTTTAGCGGGGGCGGGATTGAAGCTTTCTTT; CDR3: CASSFSGGGIEAFF
D: TRBD1; V: TRBV9; J: TRBJ2-7; size: -; DNA: TGTGCCAGCAGCGCCGGGACAGGGCGGTACGAGCAGTACTTC; CDR3: CASSAGTGRYEQYF
D: TRBD1; V: TRBV5-1; J: TRBJ1-2; size: -; DNA: TGCGCCAGCAGCCCTTCTTTGGACAGGGAGGATGGCTACACCTTC; CDR3: CASSPSLDREDGYTF
D: -; V: TRBV18; J: TRBJ1-4; size: -; DNA: TGTGCCAGCTCACACTCCGGGACCCCCGGGGAAAAACTGTTTTTT; CDR3: CASSHSGTPGEKLFF
D: TRBD1; V: TRBV4-3; J: TRBJ1-1; size: -; DNA: TGCGCCAGCAGCCAAGTGGCAGGGGGCGACGCTGAAGCTTTCTTT; CDR3: CASSQVAGGDAEAFF
D: TRBD2; V: TRBV6-1; J: TRBJ2-7; size: -; DNA: TGTGCCAGCAGTGAAGGAACTAGCGGGAGGATCCACGAGCAGTACTTC; CDR3: CASSEGTSGRIHEQYF
D: -; V: TRBV19; J: TRBJ2-7; size: few; DNA: TGTGCCACCCACGGGTACGGACTGAACGAGCAGTACTTC; CDR3: CATHGYGLNEQYF
D: -; V: TRBV5-1; J: TRBJ2-4; size: -; DNA: TGCGCCAGCAGATCTACAGGGAACATTCAGTACTTC; CDR3: CASRSTGNIQYF